This TCR beta chain was sequenced in a study of blood T cells in healthy people across ages. V lost 6 bases to trimming and J lost 6 bases, with 16 bases between them. The CDR3 spans 14 residues. PCR was performed a second time for 7 to 11 cycles using a sample-barcoded 5' primer and a J-beta primer mix. TCRdb ran MiXCR on the 5' RACE reads and lists one entry per CDR3 protein. The sample has some 1.5 million distinct CDR3 sequences; 28% are singletons. The chain has TRBV12-3 or TRBV12-4 and TRBJ2-3, with a weak D call TRBD1 (8 bases). This receptor was obtained from a young woman in good health. Input material: blood. CDR3 bases: TGTGCCAGCAGACAGGGGGGGTTCCTCGATACGCAGTATTTT. Its protein is CASRQGGFLDTQYF.